Listed here are 32 T cell receptor beta chains from one sample, sequenced in a study of T cell responses to AZD1222 COVID-19 vaccine. The method was immunoSEQ multiplex PCR; TCRdb's version includes in-frame clones alone and lacks a portion of them. The sample comprises 130,000 or so clones, under 95% of which are singletons, and approximately 3.3% rests with the top ten. Sequencing used peripheral blood, obtained on day 0 of AZD1222 vaccination. The receptors here all came from an adult in good health.

CDR3 DNA: TGTGCCAGCAGAGGGACGGGAGTCTATGGCTACACCTTC. It codes for CASRGTGVYGYTF. The J gene is TRBJ1-2, the V gene TRBV2; the D gene is possibly TRBD1 (5 bases). V was shortened by 6 bases and J by 4 bases, with 12 bases between the two germline ends. The CDR3 is made up of 13 amino acids. Germline V lookup: CDR1 SNHLY, CDR2 FYNNEI.

The chain carries TRBV5-8 and TRBJ2-2, with D hard to call. Germline V CDR1 and CDR2: SGHTS, YDEGEE. V lost 1 base to trimming and J lost 1 base, with 2 bases between them. The CDR3 contains 13 residues. CDR3 region: CASSLWNTGELFF. CDR3 in DNA: TGTGCCAGCAGCTTGTGGAACACCGGGGAGCTGTTTTTT.

The chain joins TRBV28 to TRBJ1-4; D is ambiguous. CDR1 MDHEN and CDR2 SYDVKM come from the germline V gene. The CDR3 is 11 amino acids. V lost 6 bases and J 11 bases, leaving 10 bases between the germline ends. CDR3 DNA sequence: TGTGCCAGCAGCCCAAGCCAGAAACTGTTTTTT. This codes for CASSPSQKLFF.

This clone has just a few counts. V gene TRBV6-5 combines with J gene TRBJ2-2, with a weak D call TRBD1 (6 bases). This CDR3 has 14 amino acids. V was cut by 10 bases and J by 2 bases, with 14 bases left in between. Per germline, CDR1 MNHEY and CDR2 SVGAGI. CDR3 residues: CAIRDTENTGELFF. CDR3 nucleotides: TGTGCCATCCGGGACACCGAAAACACCGGGGAGCTGTTTTTT.

V usage is TRBV3-1 (or the pseudogene TRBV3-2) and J usage is TRBJ1-3; D uncertain. Deletions cut 1 base from V and 7 bases from J, with 5 bases between. Germline V gene lookup returns CDR1 LGHDT and CDR2 YNNKEL (reference sequence). The CDR3 sequence is 12 residues long. The CDR3 region has the DNA TGTGCCAGCAGCCAAGTCAAGAACACCATATATTTT. This encodes CASSQVKNTIYF.

This sequence joins TRBV28 and TRBJ2-2; TRBD1 agrees at 9 bases. Germline V gene data show CDR1 as MDHEN and CDR2 as SYDVKM. The CDR3 consists of 16 residues. The trim removed 6 bases at V and 3 bases at J, leaving 8 bases unmatched. CDR3 coding DNA: TGTGCCAGCAGACCACTCCGGGACAGGGACACCGGGGAGCTGTTTTTT. This encodes CASRPLRDRDTGELFF.

V is TRBV11-3 and J is TRBJ2-7; possibly TRBD2 for D (6 bases). The CDR3 totals 14 residues. V dropped 5 bases and J dropped 7 bases, with 18 bases sitting between them. Germline CDR1 and CDR2: SGHNT and YENEEA. The DNA of the CDR3 is TGTGCCAGCAGCCAACACCGGGACTCTTGGGAGCAGTACTTC. Protein sequence: CASSQHRDSWEQYF.

J is TRBJ2-5 and V is TRBV4-1; D is uncertain. The CDR3 is made up of 15 amino acids. From germline, CDR1 is MGHRA and CDR2 YSYEKL. Between the trimmed V and J ends, which lost 1 base and 3 bases, there was a span of 12 bases. Written as DNA, the CDR3 is TGCGCCAGCAGCCAAGTTAAGCTTTCGGAAGAGACCCAGTACTTC. The encoded protein is CASSQVKLSEETQYF.

This chain connects TRBV19 to TRBJ2-6; D possibly corresponds to TRBD2 (5 bases). V was pared by 7 bases and J by 2 bases, with 15 bases between. From germline, CDR1 is LNHDA and CDR2 SQIVND (reference sequence). There are 16 residues in the CDR3. CDR3 sequence reads: CASTTFPGTGANVLTF. The CDR3 DNA reads TGTGCCAGTACCACTTTCCCGGGGACTGGGGCCAACGTCCTGACTTTC.

This chain connects TRBV5-1 to TRBJ1-1; no clear D gene. Germline-derived CDR1 and CDR2 are SGHRS and YFSETQ. The V gene lost 0 bases and the J gene lost 6 bases, with 9 bases spanning the gap. The length of the CDR3 is 13 residues. The CDR3 DNA reads as TGCGCCAGCAGCTTGGAAGGCCTCGCTGAAGCTTTCTTT. This gives the protein CASSLEGLAEAFF.

This rearrangement joins TRBV28 to TRBJ1-1; D not certain. Germline values: CDR1 MDHEN, CDR2 SYDVKM. The CDR3 is 13 amino acids. V was cut by 8 bases and J by 4 bases, with 14 bases left in between. DNA for the CDR3: TGTGCCAGCCTCGGGGTCCTGGTCACTGAAGCTTTCTTT. This gives the protein CASLGVLVTEAFF. The full variable domain, with the rest looked up from reference TRBV28 and TRBJ1-1, is DVKVTQSSRYLVKRTGEKVFLECVQDMDHENMFWYRQDPGLGLRLIYFSYDVKMKEKGDIPEGYSVSREKKERFSLILESASTNQTSMYLCASLGVLVTEAFFGQGTRLTVV.

The genes are TRBV19 and TRBJ2-1; 8 bases map to TRBD2. V shed 2 bases, J shed 5 bases, and the junction held 11 bases outside the gene matches. CDR1 is LNHDA, CDR2 SQIVND, per germline (reference sequence). The CDR3 spans 17 residues. CDR3 residues: CASSISVGLASHNEQFF. The CDR3 DNA reads TGTGCCAGTAGTATATCGGTAGGACTAGCTTCTCACAATGAGCAGTTCTTC.

The chain joins TRBV18 to TRBJ2-7, with 10 bases fitting TRBD1. V shed 3 bases and J 5 bases; nucleotides not matched to a gene: 7. The CDR3 is made up of 15 amino acids. In germline, CDR1 is KGHSH, CDR2 LQKENI. Here the CDR3 DNA reads TGTGCCAGCTCACCCGGGACAGGGGCGTCCGACGAGCAGTACTTC. Encoded protein: CASSPGTGASDEQYF.

In nucleotides, the CDR3 is TGTGCCAGCAGCTTAGCGCTCAACGGCGGGGAAGCTTTCTTT. The encoded protein is CASSLALNGGEAFF. The chain has TRBV11-1 and TRBJ1-1; D uncertain. V dropped 0 bases and J dropped 8 bases, with 13 bases sitting between them. Germline CDR1 and CDR2: SGHAT and FQDESV (reference sequence). This CDR3 spans 14 amino acids.

The chain is built from TRBV6-2 or TRBV6-3 and TRBJ1-5, with 7 bases fitting TRBD1. The V gene end was trimmed by 0 bases and the J gene end by 7 bases; junction bases not matched to a gene: 3. CDR1 is MNHEY, CDR2 SVGEGT, per germline. CDR3 length equals 14 residues. The CDR3 sequence: CASSYSTGIQPQHF. CDR3 nucleotides: TGTGCCAGCAGTTACTCGACAGGGATACAGCCCCAGCATTTT.

The CDR3 sequence: CASSYSIGDGSEQYF. CDR3 bases: TGTGCCAGCAGTTACTCTATCGGGGATGGATCCGAGCAGTACTTC. The gene calls are TRBV6-5 and TRBJ2-7; the D gene is possibly TRBD2 (5 bases). Germline values: CDR1 MNHEY, CDR2 SVGAGI. This CDR3 spans 15 amino acids. The V end lost 0 bases, the J end lost 6 bases, and 15 bases lay between the germline ends.

CDR3 in amino acids: CASSEAWAGAYTEAFF. In DNA form, the CDR3 reads TGTGCCAGCAGTGAAGCTTGGGCAGGTGCCTACACTGAAGCTTTCTTT. The V gene is TRBV6-1, the J gene TRBJ1-1; D gene uncertain. CDR1 and CDR2 (germline): MNHNS, SASEGT. V lost 0 bases to trimming and J lost 3 bases, with 14 bases between them. This CDR3 region has 16 residues.

A single count supports this clone. The chain combines TRBV3-1 (or the pseudogene TRBV3-2) with TRBJ2-1; the D gene is possibly TRBD1 (5 bases). This CDR3 has 16 amino acids. The V and J ends lost 0 bases and 8 bases respectively, with 17 bases between them. CDR1 is LGHDT and CDR2 is YNNKEL in the germline V gene (reference sequence). Here the CDR3 reads CASSQESLVGAYEQFF. Here the CDR3 DNA reads TGTGCCAGCAGCCAAGAATCGCTAGTAGGGGCGTATGAGCAGTTCTTC.

The gene calls are TRBV3-1 (or the pseudogene TRBV3-2) and TRBJ1-2; weak D call: TRBD1 (5 bases). Germline V gene sequence: CDR1 LGHDT, CDR2 YNNKEL (reference sequence). The CDR3 is 14 amino acids. The V gene lost 3 bases and the J gene lost 1 base, with 9 bases spanning the gap. The CDR3, as DNA: TGTGCCAGCAGCCAGGGGCGTGTTAACTATGGCTACACCTTC. Its protein is CASSQGRVNYGYTF.

The chain employs TRBV7-9 and TRBJ1-3; D is undetermined. Between the trimmed V and J ends, which lost 2 bases and 0 bases, there was a span of 14 bases. Germline V CDR1 and CDR2: SEHNR, FQNEAQ (reference sequence). There are 17 residues in the CDR3. CDR3 coding DNA: TGTGCCAGCAGCTTAATAGCGGGGTCCCTCTCTGGAAACACCATATATTTT. Its translation is CASSLIAGSLSGNTIYF.

This rearrangement joins TRBV30 to TRBJ2-7; 8 nucleotides agree with TRBD2. Germline V CDR1 and CDR2: GTSNPN, SVGIG (reference sequence). Germline trimming cut 1 base from V and 3 bases from J; bases unmatched to any gene: 2. The CDR3 runs 13 residues. CDR3 protein: CAWSAGGGYEQYF. The CDR3 DNA reads TGTGCCTGGAGTGCGGGAGGGGGCTACGAGCAGTACTTC.

This clone was recorded only once. The V and J genes are TRBV28 and TRBJ1-5; 11 bases are shared with TRBD1. CDR1 and CDR2 (germline): MDHEN, SYDVKM. This CDR3 is built from 18 residues. Unmatched junction bases numbered 7, after V lost 3 bases and J lost 0 bases. The chain's CDR3 is CASSFKRDRGYSNQPQHF. CDR3 nucleotides: TGTGCCAGCAGTTTCAAACGGGACAGGGGGTATAGCAATCAGCCCCAGCATTTT.

The genes are TRBV6-5 and TRBJ1-3; D is unclear. The ends were cut back, 1 base at V and 1 base at J, with 5 bases in the middle. CDR1 and CDR2 from the germline V gene are MNHEY and SVGAGI. This CDR3 has 14 residues. The CDR3 here is CASSYLGSGNTIYF. CDR3 nucleotides: TGTGCCAGCAGTTACTTGGGTTCTGGAAACACCATATATTTT.

V is TRBV28 and J is TRBJ2-1; 16 bases match TRBD2. The germline CDR1 and CDR2 sequences are MDHEN and SYDVKM. J lost 7 bases, V lost 5 bases, and 5 bases had no gene match. The CDR3 loop spans 16 amino acids. The CDR3 nucleotides read TGTGCCAGCAGTACCGGGACTAGCGGGGGGGTTAATGAGCAGTTCTTC. Its translation is CASSTGTSGGVNEQFF.

The chain has TRBV28 and TRBJ2-6, with TRBD2 as a possible D gene (5 bases). The CDR3 has 11 residues. The V gene's germline CDR1 is MDHEN and CDR2 SYDVKM. Trimming removed 7 bases from V and 10 bases from J, with 8 bases in between. CDR3 protein: CASISGNVLTF. The DNA of the CDR3 is TGTGCCAGCATTTCGGGGAACGTCCTGACTTTC.

The rearrangement links TRBV28 to TRBJ2-7; no clear D. Deletions cut 6 bases from V and 2 bases from J, with 11 bases between. The CDR3 runs 13 residues. The germline gives CDR1 MDHEN, CDR2 SYDVKM. CDR3 bases: TGTGCCAGCAGGCGCCCCTCAACCTACGAGCAGTACTTC. This codes for CASRRPSTYEQYF.

The chain combines TRBV27 with TRBJ1-1, with 12 bases that match TRBD1. The germline gives CDR1 MNHEY, CDR2 SMNVEV (reference sequence). The J segment lost 5 bases and the V segment lost 2 bases, leaving 6 bases of the junction unmatched. CDR3 size: 16 residues. The CDR3 protein is CASSLRPGQGATEAFF. The CDR3 nucleotides read TGTGCCAGCAGTTTACGACCGGGACAGGGGGCGACTGAAGCTTTCTTT.

This clone was seen more than once but under ten times. The chain uses TRBV7-8 and TRBJ2-5, with 9 nucleotides matching TRBD2. The CDR3 extends over 16 amino acids. Germline values: CDR1 SGHVS, CDR2 FQNEAQ. V lost 1 base, J lost 1 base, and 4 bases stayed unmatched. DNA of the CDR3: TGTGCCAGCAGCTTAGGGCTAGCGGGGTCCCAAGAGACCCAGTACTTC. Translated: CASSLGLAGSQETQYF.

The chain links TRBV19 to TRBJ2-7; 7 nucleotides agree with TRBD1. The germline gives CDR1 LNHDA, CDR2 SQIVND (reference sequence). The CDR3 is 15 amino acids. The J segment lost 7 bases and the V segment lost 4 bases, leaving 13 bases of the junction unmatched. The CDR3 spells CASSTLPGTAIEQYF. CDR3 DNA sequence: TGTGCCAGTAGTACCCTCCCGGGGACAGCGATTGAGCAGTACTTC.

This clone has a handful of counts. The gene calls are TRBV18 and TRBJ1-2, with D perhaps TRBD1 (6 bases). CDR1 is KGHSH, CDR2 LQKENI, per germline. The CDR3 length is 14 residues. V lost 2 bases and J lost 3, with 10 bases in between. As DNA, the CDR3 is TGTGCCAGCTCACCAGGACAGCGGGACTATGGCTACACCTTC. This gives the protein CASSPGQRDYGYTF.

The chain recombines TRBV28 with TRBJ1-5; weak D call: TRBD1 (5 bases). V lost 2 bases, J lost 2 bases, and 10 bases lay in between. The CDR3 is 15 residues long. Germline CDR1 is MDHEN and CDR2 is SYDVKM. CDR3: CASSLARVGNQPQHF. The DNA for the CDR3 is TGTGCCAGCAGTTTAGCCAGGGTGGGCAATCAGCCCCAGCATTTT.

This chain connects TRBV4-1 to TRBJ1-5, with TRBD1 identical over 8 bases. The V segment lost 1 base and the J segment 3 bases; nucleotides outside the gene matches: 2. The CDR3 is made up of 15 amino acids. The germline gives CDR1 MGHRA, CDR2 YSYEKL. The chain's CDR3 is CASSQGTGNNQPQHF. The CDR3 nucleotides read TGCGCCAGCAGCCAAGGGACAGGGAACAATCAGCCCCAGCATTTT.